The clone carrying this T cell receptor beta chain was observed a few times. Its antigen is not identified. This sample is part of a study of response to subunit inactivated influenza vaccine. Broader study findings: Authors suggested few new T cells are recruited by each seasonal influenza vaccination.

CDR3 length: 13 residues. Germline V gene lookup returns CDR1 SNHLY and CDR2 FYNNEI. Trimming pared 4 bases from V and 9 bases from J, leaving 10 bases between. Each CDR3 protein gets one entry after TCRdb re-called the RT-PCR reads with MiXCR. The profile covers around 190,000 distinct CDR3 sequences, with around 9% appearing a single time and about a tenth taken by the ten largest. The rearrangement uses TRBV2 and TRBJ1-6; D may be TRBD1 (6 bases). The sequence came from a man aged 45-65 years who received an inactivated influenza vaccine. The material was non-naive T cells sorted from PBMCs, obtained on the day of vaccination. As DNA, the CDR3 is TGTGCCAGCAGTGCCGGCAGGGGTTCACCCCTCCACTTT. Translation gives CASSAGRGSPLHF.